The following is a T cell receptor (beta chain) sequence with its context. This record belongs to a study of lymphopenia after photon versus proton radiotherapy. TCRdb's table, derived via immunoSEQ multiplex PCR, lists solely in-frame clones and lacks some. This repertoire shows 160,000 or so clones, roughly nine tenths found once; its top ten account for around 4.5%. Germline V gene data show CDR1 as LNHDA and CDR2 as SQIVND (reference sequence). Trimming shortened V by 3 bases and J by 5 bases, and 15 bases separated the two germline ends. The CDR3 runs to 15 residues. The sample was peripheral blood, taken from a patient treated with photon-based radiotherapy. The V and J genes are TRBV19 and TRBJ2-3; tentatively, D is TRBD2 (7 bases). The sequence was obtained from a man aged 45 to 65 with gastric cancer. The CDR3 DNA follows: TGTGCCAGTAGTATTGGGGGGGCCAGGGGAGATACGCAGTATTTT. Encoded protein: CASSIGGARGDTQYF.